One and the same sample provided the 17 T cell receptor beta chains below, sequenced in a study of cytomegalovirus exposure and HLA in healthy donors. Primers for the PCR totalled 60 Vbeta and 13 Jbeta. Libraries were prepared by immunoSEQ multiplex PCR; TCRdb keeps only in-frame clonotypes and omits some of them. The repertoire holds 150,000 to 200,000 clones, with roughly 82% as singletons. Sample: PBMCs. The receptor source for this set is a man between 45 and 60 years old in good health and CMV-seropositive.

This clone has a single count. The chain has TRBV7-3 and TRBJ2-1; 7 bases line up with TRBD2. Unmatched junction bases numbered 6, after V lost 2 bases and J lost 5 bases. CDR3 length: 15 residues. Germline V gives CDR1 SGHTA, CDR2 FQGTGA. The CDR3 DNA sequence: TGTGCCAGCAGCTTATCGCGGGAGCACCACAATGAGCAGTTCTTC. It encodes CASSLSREHHNEQFF.

This clone was counted a few times. V usage is TRBV11-3 and J usage is TRBJ1-2; 8 bases match TRBD1. This CDR3 contains 14 residues. The J segment lost 5 bases and the V segment lost 3 bases, leaving 5 bases of the junction unmatched. Germline CDR1 is SGHNT and CDR2 is YENEEA. CDR3 in amino acids: CASSFGTGGYGYTF. The CDR3 DNA is TGTGCCAGCAGCTTCGGGACAGGAGGATATGGCTACACCTTC.

This chain uses TRBV7-2 with TRBJ1-2, with D possibly matching TRBD1 (5 bases). Between the trimmed V and J ends, which lost 7 bases and 2 bases, there was a span of 23 bases. Germline values: CDR1 SGHTA, CDR2 FQGNSA. The CDR3 is 17 amino acids. The CDR3 protein is CASNSQGAVGGNYGYTF. The CDR3 DNA sequence: TGTGCCAGCAACTCGCAGGGAGCTGTGGGAGGGAACTATGGCTACACCTTC.

This clone was observed once. This chain links TRBV29-1 with TRBJ2-1; 8 nucleotides line up with TRBD2. The germline V gene has CDR1 SQVTM and CDR2 ANQGSEA. This CDR3 is built from 12 residues. V dropped 4 bases and J dropped 8; count of bases not matched to a gene: 4. The CDR3 region is CSVAPGGDEQFF. CDR3 nucleotides: TGCAGCGTTGCTCCGGGGGGGGATGAGCAGTTCTTC.

This chain uses TRBV7-2 with TRBJ1-3, with no clear D. V gave up 5 bases and J gave up 0 bases, with 11 bases separating them. This CDR3 has 15 amino acids. Germline CDR1 and CDR2: SGHTA and FQGNSA. The CDR3: CASSATRTSGNTIYF. CDR3 in DNA: TGTGCCAGCAGCGCGACACGCACCTCTGGAAACACCATATATTTT.

The V gene is TRBV6-1, the J gene TRBJ1-6, with D possibly being TRBD1 (6 bases). Trimming cost V 6 bases and J 7 bases, with 10 bases left between them. Per germline, CDR1 MNHNS and CDR2 SASEGT. The CDR3 totals 13 residues. The CDR3 DNA reads as TGTGCCAGCAGGGGGGACACGAATTCACCCCTCCACTTT. This sequence encodes CASRGDTNSPLHF.

V usage is TRBV6-4 and J usage is TRBJ2-1; the match to TRBD2 covers 9 bases. Unmatched junction bases numbered 14, after V lost 2 bases and J lost 3 bases. Germline CDR1 and CDR2: MRHNA and SNTAGT. The length of the CDR3 is 19 residues. The CDR3 reads CASSDTRGSGSAGYNEQFF. The CDR3 region has the DNA TGTGCCAGCAGTGACACCCGGGGTAGCGGGAGTGCCGGCTACAATGAGCAGTTCTTC.

CDR3 nucleotide sequence: TGTGCCAGCAGTCGACAGGGGGGTGGCTACACCTTC. This codes for CASSRQGGGYTF. The chain is built from TRBV6-5 and TRBJ1-2; TRBD1 agrees at 9 bases. V shed 5 bases, J shed 7 bases, and the junction held 2 bases outside the gene matches. The germline V gene has CDR1 MNHEY and CDR2 SVGAGI. This CDR3 contains 12 residues.

This chain joins TRBV7-7 and TRBJ1-1, with D hard to call. The CDR3 is made up of 15 amino acids. Germline assignment: CDR1 SSHAT and CDR2 FNYEAQ (reference sequence). This CDR3 reads CASARTGSSVAEAFF. The CDR3 DNA is TGTGCTAGCGCCCGAACCGGGTCTTCCGTCGCCGAAGCTTTCTTT. The full variable domain, completed using reference TRBV7-7 and TRBJ1-1, is GAGVSQSPRYKVTKRGQDVTLRCDPISSHATLYWYQQALGQGPEFLTYFNYEAQPDKSGLPSDRFSAERPEGSISTLTIQRTEQRDSAMYRCASARTGSSVAEAFFGQGTRLTVV.

V is TRBV7-8 and J is TRBJ2-3; D perhaps matches TRBD2 (5 bases). The length of the CDR3 is 17 residues. Trimming removed 1 base at V and 2 bases at J, with 16 bases between. Germline V gives CDR1 SGHVS, CDR2 FQNEAQ. DNA of the CDR3: TGTGCCAGCAGCTTAGAGGTCGGGGAGACAACCACAGATACGCAGTATTTT. Protein: CASSLEVGETTTDTQYF.

This rearrangement joins TRBV1 to TRBJ2-1; the table calls TRBD2, which could not be checked here. TRBV1 is noted as a pseudogene. The CDR3 totals 15 residues. This CDR3 is CTSSQDTGGRNEQFF. In DNA form, the CDR3 reads TGCACCAGCAGCCAAGATACGGGGGGGCGGAATGAGCAGTTCTTC.

This chain links TRBV29-1 with TRBJ2-3, with 12 bases fitting TRBD2. This CDR3 region has 15 residues. Germline V CDR1 and CDR2: SQVTM, ANQGSEA. The junction had 7 bases not matched to a gene; V was cut back by 6 bases and J by 3 bases. CDR3 protein: CSVGGLAGGTDTQYF. The CDR3 DNA sequence: TGCAGCGTCGGAGGGCTAGCGGGGGGGACAGATACGCAGTATTTT.

V usage is TRBV6-1 and J usage is TRBJ1-2, with D perhaps matching TRBD1 (6 bases). Deletions cut 1 base from V and 4 bases from J, with 10 bases between. There are 14 residues in the CDR3. Per the germline V gene, CDR1 is MNHNS and CDR2 is SASEGT. For the CDR3, the DNA is TGTGCCAGCAGTGAAGGAGGGGGTCTCTATGGCTACACCTTC. This gives the protein CASSEGGGLYGYTF.

The V and J genes are TRBV29-1 and TRBJ1-1; TRBD1 matches at 7 bases. Germline V gene lookup returns CDR1 SQVTM and CDR2 ANQGSEA. Trimming took 7 bases from V and 4 from J; bases not matched to a gene: 9. The CDR3 sequence is 13 residues long. CDR3 protein: CSALTGWGTEAFF. CDR3 DNA sequence: TGCAGCGCTTTGACAGGGTGGGGCACTGAAGCTTTCTTT.

Details on this clone: The DNA is left out, because the CDR3 cannot be placed on it with certainty; the CDR3 is given as TCRdb lists it. The rearrangement uses TRBV5-5 and TRBJ2-7; TRBD1, the table's D call, was not compared with the DNA. Germline-derived CDR1 and CDR2 are SGHKS and YYEKEE (reference sequence). The CDR3 is 13 residues long, ends included. CDR3 loop: CASSFGTGATGEV.

The rearrangement uses TRBV10-2 and TRBJ1-5; D not resolved. Germline CDR1 and CDR2: WSHSY and SAAADI. This CDR3 comprises 17 residues. Trimming shortened V by 0 bases and J by 1 base, and 13 bases separated the two germline ends. CDR3 residues: CASSESTHGGSNQPQHF. The CDR3 region has the DNA TGCGCCAGCAGTGAGTCAACACACGGCGGGAGCAATCAGCCCCAGCATTTT.

The chain links TRBV27 to TRBJ1-1; the D gene is possibly TRBD1 (6 bases). Germline V gene sequence: CDR1 MNHEY, CDR2 SMNVEV (reference sequence). Trimming cost V 3 bases and J 3 bases, with 20 bases left between them. The CDR3 runs 17 residues. The CDR3 nucleotides read TGTGCCAGCAGTTTCAGGGGCACCTTCCAGGCGGACACTGAAGCTTTCTTT. Amino acid sequence: CASSFRGTFQADTEAFF.